What follows describes a single T cell receptor (beta chain). Germline V CDR1 and CDR2: LNHDA, SQIVND (reference sequence). V was cut by 1 base and J by 0 bases, with 13 bases left in between. This CDR3 region has 17 residues. This entry belongs to a study of blood T cell repertoires in COVID-19. Study at large: Acute and convalescent COVID-19 specimens originated in the United States, Italy and Spain. Sources were T cells, B-cell-depleted T cells, or PBMCs; the material itself was cDNA or gDNA.

Study processing details: Estimation of nucleated cell counts was performed using reference gene primer amplification. The table came from immunoSEQ multiplex PCR; TCRdb's copy has only in-frame clones and leaves some out. That table supplies the V and J calls and clone size; D and trimming were determined from the DNA. The sample yields some 160,000 clones, 83% seen once. The rearrangement joins TRBV19 to TRBJ1-5; maybe TRBD1 (5 bases). The receptor's source is a human donor in a cohort sampled during active COVID-19. Material for sequencing was peripheral blood. CDR3 in DNA: TGTGCCAGTAGTATAGCCGCGGGGCGGGCTAGCAATCAGCCCCAGCATTTT. Its translation: CASSIAAGRASNQPQHF. The full variable domain, with the rest looked up from reference TRBV19 and TRBJ1-5, is DGGITQSPKYLFRKEGQNVTLSCEQNLNHDAMYWYRQDPGQGLRLIYYSQIVNDFQKGDIAEGYSVSREKKESFPLTVTSAQKNPTAFYLCASSIAAGRASNQPQHFGDGTRLSIL.